These T cell receptor beta chains were read from a single sample in a study of T cells in Graves' hyperthyroidism and ophthalmopathy. TCRdb analysed the multiplex PCR reads with MiXCR anew, one entry per CDR3 protein. The sample comprises 450,000 to 650,000 distinct CDR3 sequences, about 14% of which are singletons, and 7.1% rests with the top ten. The sequencing sample was made of blood. The receptors were sampled from a young woman with Graves' ophthalmopathy. CDR3s include the opening cysteine and the closing phenylalanine or tryptophan. D genes are given only for firm matches. The size of a clone is reported for some rows only, either as once, few or many, or as a class for expanded clones.

>TRBD2|many|TRBJ2-7|TRBV6-5
TGTGCCAGCAGTTACTATGGGACTAGCGGCATTCACTACGAGCAGTACTTC
CASSYYGTSGIHYEQYF
>TRBD1|many|TRBJ2-3|TRBV7-9
TGTGCCAGTATGCCGGGACAGCTGGTGGATACGCAGTATTTT
CASMPGQLVDTQYF
>.|.|TRBJ2-4|TRBV6-9
TGTGCCAGCAGTTATCCACGAACAGGACTCAAAAACATTCAGCACTTC
CASSYPRTGLKNIQHF
>TRBD2|.|TRBJ2-4|TRBV6-2/TRBV6-3
TGTGCCAGCAGTTACTCTCCTAGCGGGAGAGATTTTCGAGCCAAAAACATTCAGTACTTC
CASSYSPSGRDFRAKNIQYF
>TRBD1|many|TRBJ1-5|TRBV7-6
TGTGCCAGCAGCTTGGGACAGGGGGGTTCAGGCCAGCCCCAGCATTTT
CASSLGQGGSGQPQHF
>.|many|TRBJ1-1|TRBV27
TGTGCCAGCAGTTCCTCTGTGAACACTGAAGCTTTCTTT
CASSSSVNTEAFF
>TRBD1|once|TRBJ1-4|TRBV27
TGTGCCAGCAGTAAACAGGGGGCGAATGAAAAACTGTTTTTT
CASSKQGANEKLFF
>.|many|TRBJ2-1|TRBV11-2
TGTGCCAGCAGCTTAGTGGGGAGGTCGGATGAGCAGTTCTTC
CASSLVGRSDEQFF
>.|many|TRBJ1-1|TRBV10-2
TGCGCCAGCAGATCAGGGAGGAGCACTGAAGCTTTCTTT
CASRSGRSTEAFF
>.|.|TRBJ2-1|TRBV7-9
TGTGCCAGCCGCCTTCGGAATGAGCAGTTCTTC
CASRLRNEQFF
>.|many|TRBJ1-3|TRBV7-2
TGTGCCAGCAGCTCGGGACCAGGAAACACCATATATTTT
CASSSGPGNTIYF
>.|.|TRBJ2-2|TRBV30
TGTGCCTGGAGTGGTGGGGCCGGGGAGCTGTTTTTT
CAWSGGAGELFF
>TRBD2|many|TRBJ2-1|TRBV19
TGTGCCAGTAGTCGATACTGGACTAGCGGGAGCTACAATGAGCAGTTCTTC
CASSRYWTSGSYNEQFF
>.|many|TRBJ1-1|TRBV9
TGTGCCAGCAGCGTAGATTTGACAGATACTGAAGCTTTCTTT
CASSVDLTDTEAFF
>TRBD2|many|TRBJ2-5|TRBV11-2
TGTGCCAGCAGCTCACGACTAGCTGAGACCCAGTACTTC
CASSSRLAETQYF
>.|many|TRBJ2-1|TRBV20-1
TGCAGTGCTTTGAGCAGGGTCATATACAATGAGCAGTTCTTC
CSALSRVIYNEQFF
>.|many|TRBJ1-1|TRBV18
TGTGCCAGCTCACTTTACGCCGGGACCGAGGGAATAGAGGCTTTCTTT
CASSLYAGTEGIEAFF
>TRBD2|many|TRBJ2-3|TRBV30
TGTGCCTGGAGTGGGATTAGCGGGAGAATCGGCACAGATACGCAGTATTTT
CAWSGISGRIGTDTQYF
>.|many|TRBJ2-1|TRBV7-9
TGTGCCAGCAGCTTCTTAGGGGGCAATGAGCAGTTCTTC
CASSFLGGNEQFF
>.|.|TRBJ2-3|TRBV19
TGTGCCAGTAGTACTTTTAGCGGAGACTTCACAGATACGCAGTATTTT
CASSTFSGDFTDTQYF
>.|few|TRBJ2-3|TRBV19
TGTGCCAGTAGTGCCCTAGCCCTCTTCACAGATACGCAGTATTTT
CASSALALFTDTQYF
>.|few|TRBJ2-7|TRBV29-1
TGCAGCGGCGGGCCCGAGGGGGGTTACGAGCAGTACTTC
CSGGPEGGYEQYF
>TRBD2|many|TRBJ2-7|TRBV7-2
TGTGCCAGCAGCTTAGCAACTAGCGGGAGAAGTCCGTACTTC
CASSLATSGRSPYF
>.|few|TRBJ1-1|TRBV19
TGTGCCAGTAGTATAGATCTAGGGGTCAACACTGAAGCTTTCTTT
CASSIDLGVNTEAFF
>.|.|TRBJ2-7|TRBV30
TGTGCCTGGAGTGAACCATACGAGCAGTACTTC
CAWSEPYEQYF
>TRBD2|many|TRBJ2-1|TRBV30
TGTGCCTGGAACCGCGGGGTACTAGCGGGTGAGCAGTTCTTC
CAWNRGVLAGEQFF
>.|many|TRBJ1-6|TRBV3-1
TGTGCCAGCAGCCCCCGAGGAGGGGCTGATTCACCCCTCCACTTT
CASSPRGGADSPLHF
>.|many|TRBJ2-7|TRBV28
TGTGCCAGCAGTTTTCCCGAGGACAGCATCTACGAGCAGTACTTC
CASSFPEDSIYEQYF
>.|.|TRBJ1-5|TRBV9
TGTGCCAGCGGACGAGGGCAGCCCCAGCATTTT
CASGRGQPQHF
>TRBD1|.|TRBJ1-5|TRBV18
TGTGCCAGCTCACCAAATGGACAGGGGGCCAGCAATCAGCCCCAGCATTTT
CASSPNGQGASNQPQHF
>TRBD2|.|TRBJ2-3|TRBV9
TGTGCCAGCAGCGTAGCAGGCGGGAGGGCCGGAGATACGCAGTATTTT
CASSVAGGRAGDTQYF
>.|many|TRBJ1-1|TRBV7-9
TGTGCCAGCAGCCCTGTTATGTTGCGAACTGAAGCTTTCTTT
CASSPVMLRTEAFF
>TRBD2|.|TRBJ2-2|TRBV11-2
TGTGCCAGCACCTTCGGACTAGCATCCACCGGGGAGCTGTTTTTT
CASTFGLASTGELFF
>TRBD2|few|TRBJ2-3|TRBV5-8
TGTGCCAGCAGCTCCCGCGGGAGGAGAACAGATACGCAGTATTTT
CASSSRGRRTDTQYF
>.|many|TRBJ2-1|TRBV6-2/TRBV6-3
TGTGCCAGCAGTTACTCCAGGGAACCCCTGAATGAGCAGTTCTTC
CASSYSREPLNEQFF
>.|many|TRBJ1-6|TRBV27
TGTGCCAGCAGTTTCAGGGACACCTATAATTCACCCCTCCACTTT
CASSFRDTYNSPLHF
>.|.|TRBJ2-1|TRBV24-1
TGTGCCACCAGTGATTTCCCCGGGACGGGTCACCAGAGCTCCTACAATGAGCAGTTCTTC
CATSDFPGTGHQSSYNEQFF
>.|.|TRBJ1-1|TRBV10-3
TGTGCCATCAGCATGACACCGAACACTGAAGCTTTCTTT
CAISMTPNTEAFF
>TRBD1|many|TRBJ1-2|TRBV4-1
TGCGCCAGCAGCCATAAAACAGGGGCTAACTATGGCTACACCTTC
CASSHKTGANYGYTF
>.|many|TRBJ2-5|TRBV12-3/TRBV12-4
TGTGCCAGCAGTTTATCCGGAAACCAGTACTTC
CASSLSGNQYF
>TRBD1|many|TRBJ1-5|TRBV12-3/TRBV12-4
TGTGCCAGCAGTCCGACAGGGGGCAATCAGCCCCAGCATTTT
CASSPTGGNQPQHF
>TRBD2|many|TRBJ2-3|TRBV7-2
TGTGCCAGCAGCTTAATCGGCGGGAGTACAGATACGCAGTATTTT
CASSLIGGSTDTQYF
>TRBD1|many|TRBJ2-1|TRBV5-1
TGCGCCAGCAGCACCGGACAGGCCCATGAGGATGAGCAGTTCTTC
CASSTGQAHEDEQFF
>.|.|TRBJ1-1|TRBV3-1
TGTGCCAGCTCACCCGCCCTTCCCGGACCCTCGGGACCACGAAGGACTGAAGCTTTCTTT
CASSPALPGPSGPRRTEAFF
>TRBD1|many|TRBJ2-5|TRBV7-9
TGTGCCAGCAGCTTCCTGGGACAGGGCGAAGAGACCCAGTACTTC
CASSFLGQGEETQYF
>.|few|TRBJ1-5|TRBV13
TGTGCCAGCAGCCCAGACCGATATCAGCCCCAGCATTTT
CASSPDRYQPQHF
>.|many|TRBJ2-7|TRBV30
TGTGCCTGGAGTGTAACCAGCGGCCCCTACGAGCAGTACTTC
CAWSVTSGPYEQYF
>.|many|TRBJ1-2|TRBV6-1
TGTGCCAGCACCCGACAGGAACACTATGGCTACACCTTC
CASTRQEHYGYTF
>TRBD2|.|TRBJ2-3|TRBV6-5
TGTGCCAGCAGTTCCACTAGCGGGGGCCCCACAGATACGCAGTATTTT
CASSSTSGGPTDTQYF
>.|many|TRBJ1-1|TRBV2
TGTGCCAGCAGTGAAGCTGGTGTGACCCCTGAAGCTTTCTTT
CASSEAGVTPEAFF
>.|few|TRBJ1-5|TRBV19
TGTGCCAGTAGTATTCTCACACAGGGAGCCAATCAGCCCCAGCATTTT
CASSILTQGANQPQHF
>.|few|TRBJ1-1|TRBV18
TGTGCCAGCTCACCCTCGCAACCGTCCAGCAACACTGAAGCTTTCTTT
CASSPSQPSSNTEAFF
>.|many|TRBJ2-1|TRBV6-1
TGTGCCAGCAGTGAAGAAGGGGCGCGATACAATGAGCAGTTCTTC
CASSEEGARYNEQFF
>.|many|TRBJ2-6|TRBV30
TGTGCCTGGAGTCCAGCCCGTGGGGGGGCCAACGTCCTGACTTTC
CAWSPARGGANVLTF
>.|.|TRBJ1-3|TRBV7-9
TGTGCCAGCACCCGAATGGCCGGAAAATTCTCTGGAAACACCATATATTTT
CASTRMAGKFSGNTIYF
>TRBD2|many|TRBJ2-1|TRBV12-3/TRBV12-4
TGTGCCAGCAGTTTCGCTCGGGGGACTAGCGGTGACAATGAGCAGTTCTTC
CASSFARGTSGDNEQFF
>TRBD2|many|TRBJ2-1|TRBV9
TGTGCCAGCAGCGTAGACGGGAGGACCCCCAATGAGCAGTTCTTC
CASSVDGRTPNEQFF
>TRBD2|many|TRBJ2-2|TRBV2
TGTGCCAGCAGCCGGCGACTAGCGGGAACGACCGGGGAGCTGTTTTTT
CASSRRLAGTTGELFF